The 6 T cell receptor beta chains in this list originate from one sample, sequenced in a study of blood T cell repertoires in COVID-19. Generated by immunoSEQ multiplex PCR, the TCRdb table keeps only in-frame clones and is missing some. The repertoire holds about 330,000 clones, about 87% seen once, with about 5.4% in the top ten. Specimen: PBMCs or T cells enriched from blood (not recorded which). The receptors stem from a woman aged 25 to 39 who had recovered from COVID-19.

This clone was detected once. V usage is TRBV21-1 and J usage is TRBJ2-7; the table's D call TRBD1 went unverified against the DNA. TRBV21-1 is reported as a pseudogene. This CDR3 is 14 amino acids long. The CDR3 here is CASSARDKMYEQYF. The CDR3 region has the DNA TGTGCCAGCAGCGCCCGGGACAAGATGTACGAGCAGTACTTC.

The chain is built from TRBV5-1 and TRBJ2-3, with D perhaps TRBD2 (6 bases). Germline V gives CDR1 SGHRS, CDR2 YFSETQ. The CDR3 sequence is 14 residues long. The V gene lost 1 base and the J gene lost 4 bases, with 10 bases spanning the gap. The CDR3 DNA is TGCGCCAGCAGCTTGTTTGCTAGCGCAGATACGCAGTATTTT. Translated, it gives CASSLFASADTQYF.

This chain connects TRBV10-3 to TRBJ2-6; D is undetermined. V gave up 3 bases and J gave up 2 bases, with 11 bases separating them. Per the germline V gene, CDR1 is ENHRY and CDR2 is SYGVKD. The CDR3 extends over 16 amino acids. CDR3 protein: CAISDGAKPGANVLTF. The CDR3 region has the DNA TGTGCCATCAGTGATGGAGCCAAACCTGGGGCCAACGTCCTGACTTTC.

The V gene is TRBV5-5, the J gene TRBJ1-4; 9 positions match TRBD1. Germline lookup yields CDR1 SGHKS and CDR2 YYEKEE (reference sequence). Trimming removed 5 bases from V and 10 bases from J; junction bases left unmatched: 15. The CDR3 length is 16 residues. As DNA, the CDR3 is TGTGCCAGCAGTAATAGAAGGGACAGGGTAAGTCCAAAACTGTTTTTT. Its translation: CASSNRRDRVSPKLFF.

The CDR3 is CASSLRGRDQPQHF. Here the CDR3 DNA reads TGTGCCAGCAGTTTACGGGGAAGGGATCAGCCCCAGCATTTT. J is TRBJ1-5 and V is TRBV28; D gene ambiguous. V lost 2 bases and J lost 5, with 10 bases in between. Germline V lookup: CDR1 MDHEN, CDR2 SYDVKM. The CDR3 runs 14 residues.

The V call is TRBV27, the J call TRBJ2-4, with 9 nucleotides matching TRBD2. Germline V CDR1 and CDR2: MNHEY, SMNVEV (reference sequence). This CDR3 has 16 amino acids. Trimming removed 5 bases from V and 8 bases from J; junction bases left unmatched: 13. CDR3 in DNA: TGTGCCAGCAGTCCGGGGACTAGCTGGGCGGGGGACATTCAGTACTTC. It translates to CASSPGTSWAGDIQYF.